This T cell receptor (beta chain) was observed in a study of CD8+ T cells in alopecia areata. Study conclusions and caveats: Elevated clonality characterized lesional scalp relative to normal scalp, particularly in alopecia totalis/universalis.

RNA extraction and reverse transcription yielded cDNA as sequencing template. The data were produced by immunoSEQ multiplex PCR, yet TCRdb's version contains in-frame clones alone and is incomplete. The sample records 120,000 or so clones, roughly two fifths being singletons. The authors sorted CD4+ and CD8+ T cells from PBMCs. This clone was counted a few times. Antigen unknown. This clonotype originated in a human donor with alopecia areata. The sample consisted of CD4+ T cells sorted from blood.

CDR3 sequence: CASSLYTYEQYF. Here the CDR3 DNA reads TGTGCCAGCAGCTTATACACATACGAGCAGTACTTC. The J gene is TRBJ2-7, the V gene TRBV7-2; D gene uncertain. Germline V gene lookup returns CDR1 SGHTA and CDR2 FQGNSA. V dropped 2 bases and J dropped 4 bases, with 6 bases sitting between them. This CDR3 region has 12 residues.